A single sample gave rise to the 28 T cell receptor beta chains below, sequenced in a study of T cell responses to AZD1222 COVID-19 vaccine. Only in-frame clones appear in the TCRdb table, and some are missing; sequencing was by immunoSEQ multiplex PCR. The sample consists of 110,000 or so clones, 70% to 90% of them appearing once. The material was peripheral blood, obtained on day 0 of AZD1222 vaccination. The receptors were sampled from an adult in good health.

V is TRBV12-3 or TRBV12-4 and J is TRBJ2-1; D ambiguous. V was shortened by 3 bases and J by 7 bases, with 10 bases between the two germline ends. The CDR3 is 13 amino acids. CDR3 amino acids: CASSFERVNEQFF. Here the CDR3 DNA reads TGTGCCAGCAGTTTCGAAAGGGTGAATGAGCAGTTCTTC.

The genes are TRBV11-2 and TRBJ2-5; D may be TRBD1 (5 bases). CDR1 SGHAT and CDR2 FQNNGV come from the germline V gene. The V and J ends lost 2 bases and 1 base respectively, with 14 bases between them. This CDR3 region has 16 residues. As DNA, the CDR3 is TGTGCCAGCAGCTTACGGTCAGGGCCACCCCAAGAGACCCAGTACTTC. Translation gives CASSLRSGPPQETQYF.

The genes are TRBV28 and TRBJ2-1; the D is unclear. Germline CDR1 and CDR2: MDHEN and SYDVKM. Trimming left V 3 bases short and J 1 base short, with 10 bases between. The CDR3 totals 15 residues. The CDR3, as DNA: TGTGCCAGCAGTTTTCGGCTGAGGTCCTACAATGAGCAGTTCTTC. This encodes CASSFRLRSYNEQFF. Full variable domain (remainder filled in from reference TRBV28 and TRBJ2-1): DVKVTQSSRYLVKRTGEKVFLECVQDMDHENMFWYRQDPGLGLRLIYFSYDVKMKEKGDIPEGYSVSREKKERFSLILESASTNQTSMYLCASSFRLRSYNEQFFGPGTRLTVL.

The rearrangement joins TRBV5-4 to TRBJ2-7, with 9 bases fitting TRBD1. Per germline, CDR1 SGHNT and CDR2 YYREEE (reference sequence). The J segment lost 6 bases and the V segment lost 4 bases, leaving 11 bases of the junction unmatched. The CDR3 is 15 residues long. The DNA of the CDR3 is TGTGCCAGCAGCGATGCGACAGGGGGGGGCACCGAGCAGTACTTC. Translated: CASSDATGGGTEQYF. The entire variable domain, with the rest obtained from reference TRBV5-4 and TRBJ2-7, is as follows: ETGVTQSPTHLIKTRGQQVTLRCSSQSGHNTVSWYQQALGQGPQFIFQYYREEENGRGNFPPRFSGLQFPNYSSELNVNALELDDSALYLCASSDATGGGTEQYFGPGTRLTVT.

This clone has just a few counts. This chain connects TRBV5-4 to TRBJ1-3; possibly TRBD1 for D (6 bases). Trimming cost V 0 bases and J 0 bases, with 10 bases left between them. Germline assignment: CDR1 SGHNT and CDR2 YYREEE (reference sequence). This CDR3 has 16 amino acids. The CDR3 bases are TGTGCCAGCAGCTTGGAGGGGGGTTACTCTGGAAACACCATATATTTT. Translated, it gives CASSLEGGYSGNTIYF.

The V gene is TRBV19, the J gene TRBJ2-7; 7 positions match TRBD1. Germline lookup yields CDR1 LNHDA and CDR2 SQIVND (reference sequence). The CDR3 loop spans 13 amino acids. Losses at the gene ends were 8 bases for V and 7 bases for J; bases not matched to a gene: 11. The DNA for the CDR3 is TGTGCCAGTGGGGACAGCCTAGGAAGGGAGCAGTACTTC. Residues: CASGDSLGREQYF.

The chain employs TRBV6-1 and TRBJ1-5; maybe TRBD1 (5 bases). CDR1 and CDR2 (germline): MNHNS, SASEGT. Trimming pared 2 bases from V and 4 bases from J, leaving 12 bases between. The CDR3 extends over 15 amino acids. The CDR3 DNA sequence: TGTGCCAGCAGTGAACTTTGGGACCTAAATCAGCCCCAGCATTTT. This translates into CASSELWDLNQPQHF.

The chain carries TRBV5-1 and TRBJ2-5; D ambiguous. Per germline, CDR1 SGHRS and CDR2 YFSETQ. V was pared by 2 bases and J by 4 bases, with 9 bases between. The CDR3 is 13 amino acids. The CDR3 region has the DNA TGCGCCAGCAGCTTTCAGACCCGAGAGACCCAGTACTTC. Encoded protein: CASSFQTRETQYF.

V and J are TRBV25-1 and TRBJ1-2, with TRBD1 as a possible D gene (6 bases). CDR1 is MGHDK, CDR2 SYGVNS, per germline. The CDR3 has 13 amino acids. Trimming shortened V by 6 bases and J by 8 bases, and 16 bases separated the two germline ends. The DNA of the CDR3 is TGTGCCAGCAGGACGGACAGCTTTTACGGCTACACCTTC. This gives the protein CASRTDSFYGYTF.

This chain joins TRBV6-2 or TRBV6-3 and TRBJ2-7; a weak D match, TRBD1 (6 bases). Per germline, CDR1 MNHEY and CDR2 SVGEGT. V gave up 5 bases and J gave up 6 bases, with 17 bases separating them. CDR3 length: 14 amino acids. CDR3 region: CASSISGTTAEQYF. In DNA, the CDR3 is TGTGCCAGCAGTATATCCGGGACAACCGCCGAGCAGTACTTC.

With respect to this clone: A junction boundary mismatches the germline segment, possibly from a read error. The CDR3: CASRLAEREQYF. Here the CDR3 DNA reads TGTGCCAGCAGATTAGCGGAGAGGGAGCAGTACTTC. V gene TRBV12-3 or TRBV12-4 combines with J gene TRBJ2-7, with D perhaps TRBD2 (6 bases). CDR3 length: 12 amino acids.

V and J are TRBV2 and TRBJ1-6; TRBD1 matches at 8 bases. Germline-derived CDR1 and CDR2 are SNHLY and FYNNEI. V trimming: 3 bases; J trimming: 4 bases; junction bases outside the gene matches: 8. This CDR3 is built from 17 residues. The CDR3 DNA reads TGTGCCAGCAGTGATTGGGCAGGGGGCAGGTATAATTCACCCCTCCACTTT. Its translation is CASSDWAGGRYNSPLHF. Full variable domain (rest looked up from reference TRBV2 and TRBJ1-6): EPEVTQTPSHQVTQMGQEVILRCVPISNHLYFYWYRQILGQKVEFLVSFYNNEISEKSEIFDDQFSVERPDGSNFTLKIRSTKLEDSAMYFCASSDWAGGRYNSPLHFGNGTRLTVT.

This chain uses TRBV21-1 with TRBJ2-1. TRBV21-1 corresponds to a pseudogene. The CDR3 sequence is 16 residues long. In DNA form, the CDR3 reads TGTGCCAGCAGCAAACGGAGGGGGAGCTCCTACAATGAGCAGTTCTTC. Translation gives CASSKRRGSSYNEQFF.

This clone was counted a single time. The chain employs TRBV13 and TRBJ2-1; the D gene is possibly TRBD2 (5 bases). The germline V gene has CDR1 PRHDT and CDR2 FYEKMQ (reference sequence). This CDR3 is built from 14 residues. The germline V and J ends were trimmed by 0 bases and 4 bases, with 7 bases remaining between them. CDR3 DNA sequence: TGTGCCAGCAGCTTAGGAGCGGTTTACAATGAGCAGTTCTTC. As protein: CASSLGAVYNEQFF.

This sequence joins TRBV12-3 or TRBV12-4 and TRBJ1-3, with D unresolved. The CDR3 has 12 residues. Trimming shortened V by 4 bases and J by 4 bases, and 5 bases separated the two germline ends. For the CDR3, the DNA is TGTGCCAGCAGTTCTGCAGGAAACACCATATATTTT. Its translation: CASSSAGNTIYF.

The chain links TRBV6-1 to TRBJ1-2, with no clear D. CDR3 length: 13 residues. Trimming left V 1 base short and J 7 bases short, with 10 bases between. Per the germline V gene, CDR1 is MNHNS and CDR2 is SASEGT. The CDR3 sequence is CASSEEALSGYTF. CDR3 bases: TGTGCCAGCAGTGAAGAAGCGTTGAGTGGCTACACCTTC.

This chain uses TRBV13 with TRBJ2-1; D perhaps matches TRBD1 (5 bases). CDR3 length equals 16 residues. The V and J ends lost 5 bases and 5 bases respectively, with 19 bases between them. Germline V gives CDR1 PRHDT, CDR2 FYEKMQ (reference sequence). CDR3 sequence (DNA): TGTGCCAGCAGCCCCGCCCGGGCAGGGAACCACAATGAGCAGTTCTTC. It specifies CASSPARAGNHNEQFF.

CDR3 residues: CASSLGGRTGSPLHF. CDR3 DNA: TGCGCCAGCAGCTTGGGGGGGCGGACAGGTTCACCCCTCCACTTT. V and J are TRBV5-1 and TRBJ1-6; TRBD1 matches at 7 bases. The germline CDR1 and CDR2 sequences are SGHRS and YFSETQ. Trimming removed 0 bases from V and 9 bases from J; junction bases left unmatched: 6. This CDR3 contains 15 residues. Full variable domain (rest looked up from reference TRBV5-1 and TRBJ1-6): KAGVTQTPRYLIKTRGQQVTLSCSPISGHRSVSWYQQTPGQGLQFLFEYFSETQRNKGNFPGRFSGRQFSNSRSEMNVSTLELGDSALYLCASSLGGRTGSPLHFGNGTRLTVT.

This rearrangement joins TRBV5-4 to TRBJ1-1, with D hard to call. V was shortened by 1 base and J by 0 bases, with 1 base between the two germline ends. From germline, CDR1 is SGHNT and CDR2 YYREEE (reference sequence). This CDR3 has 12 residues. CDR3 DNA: TGTGCCAGCAGCTTGCTGAACACTGAAGCTTTCTTT. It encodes CASSLLNTEAFF. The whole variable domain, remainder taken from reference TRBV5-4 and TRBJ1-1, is ETGVTQSPTHLIKTRGQQVTLRCSSQSGHNTVSWYQQALGQGPQFIFQYYREEENGRGNFPPRFSGLQFPNYSSELNVNALELDDSALYLCASSLLNTEAFFGQGTRLTVV.

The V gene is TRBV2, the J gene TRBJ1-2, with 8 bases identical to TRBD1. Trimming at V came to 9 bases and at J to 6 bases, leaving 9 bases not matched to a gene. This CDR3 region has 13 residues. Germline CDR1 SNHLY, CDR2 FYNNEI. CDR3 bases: TGTGCCAGAGAGGACAGGGCACCGGATGGCTACACCTTC. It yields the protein CAREDRAPDGYTF.

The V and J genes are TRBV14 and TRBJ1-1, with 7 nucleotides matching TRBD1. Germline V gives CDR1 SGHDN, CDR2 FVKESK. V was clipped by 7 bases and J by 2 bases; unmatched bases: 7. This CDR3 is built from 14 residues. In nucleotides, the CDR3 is TGTGCCAGCAACTCCGGGACAGCCAACACTGAAGCTTTCTTT. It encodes CASNSGTANTEAFF.

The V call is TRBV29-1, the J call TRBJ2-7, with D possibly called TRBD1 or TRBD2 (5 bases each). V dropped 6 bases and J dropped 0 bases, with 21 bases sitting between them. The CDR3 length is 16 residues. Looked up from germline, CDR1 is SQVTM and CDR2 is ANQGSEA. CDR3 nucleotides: TGCAGCGTCTCGGACCAGGCTGGGGGAAGCTCCTACGAGCAGTACTTC. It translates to CSVSDQAGGSSYEQYF.

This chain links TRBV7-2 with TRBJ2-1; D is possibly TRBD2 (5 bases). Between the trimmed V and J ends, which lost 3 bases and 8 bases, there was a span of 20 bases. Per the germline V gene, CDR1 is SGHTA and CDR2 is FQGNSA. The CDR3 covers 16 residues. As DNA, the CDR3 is TGTGCCAGCAGCTTTGACCCAACAAGCAGCGGCTATGAGCAGTTCTTC. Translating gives CASSFDPTSSGYEQFF.

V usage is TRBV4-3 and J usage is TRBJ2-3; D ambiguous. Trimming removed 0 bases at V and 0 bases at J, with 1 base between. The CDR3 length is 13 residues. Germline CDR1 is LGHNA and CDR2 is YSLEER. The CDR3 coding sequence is TGCGCCAGCAGCCAAGAGAGCACAGATACGCAGTATTTT. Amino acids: CASSQESTDTQYF.

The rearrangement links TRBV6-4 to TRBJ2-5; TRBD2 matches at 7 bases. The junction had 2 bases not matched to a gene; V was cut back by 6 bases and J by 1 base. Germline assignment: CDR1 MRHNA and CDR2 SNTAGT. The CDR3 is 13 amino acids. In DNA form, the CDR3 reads TGTGCCAGCAGCCGGGAGGCCCAAGAGACCCAGTACTTC. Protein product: CASSREAQETQYF.

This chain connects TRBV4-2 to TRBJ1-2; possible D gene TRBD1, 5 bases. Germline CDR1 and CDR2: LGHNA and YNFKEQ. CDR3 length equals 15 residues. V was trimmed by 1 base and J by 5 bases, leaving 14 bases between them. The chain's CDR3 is CASSQGITGGYGYTF. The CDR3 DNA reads TGTGCCAGCAGCCAAGGGATAACAGGCGGGTATGGCTACACCTTC.

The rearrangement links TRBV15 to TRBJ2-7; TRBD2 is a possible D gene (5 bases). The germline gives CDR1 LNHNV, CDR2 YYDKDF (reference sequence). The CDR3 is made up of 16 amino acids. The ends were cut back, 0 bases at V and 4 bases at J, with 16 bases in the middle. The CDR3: CATSRDEASRLYEQYF. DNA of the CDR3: TGTGCCACCAGCAGAGATGAGGCTAGCCGTTTATACGAGCAGTACTTC.

DNA for the CDR3: TGTGCCAGCAGCTCGACTGCGGGACAGGGATATACGCAGTATTTT. Encoded protein: CASSSTAGQGYTQYF. V is TRBV9 and J is TRBJ2-3; TRBD1 aligns across 9 bases. V was clipped by 4 bases and J by 7 bases; unmatched bases: 10. Germline lookup yields CDR1 SGDLS and CDR2 YYNGEE. The length of the CDR3 is 15 residues.